A single sample gave rise to the 19 T cell receptor beta chains below, sequenced in a study of T-cell memory formation after mild COVID-19. TCRdb called the 5' RACE reads again in MiXCR, with one record for every CDR3 protein. The sample lists just over 400,000 distinct CDR3 sequences, 20% to 25% occurring once. The sequenced sample consisted of PBMCs or a T cell subset sorted from them (not recorded which). The source is an adult woman who had mild COVID-19 (a few samples of this study predate the infection). Cell type and time point are not known.

This clonotype has only a few counts. The rearrangement links TRBV3-1 to TRBJ2-1; TRBD2 matches 12 bases. Germline V gene lookup returns CDR1 LGHDT and CDR2 YNNKEL (reference sequence). CDR3 length: 18 amino acids. The trim removed 0 bases at V and 6 bases at J, leaving 9 bases unmatched. CDR3 amino acids: CASSQEPLAGGLGNEQFF. CDR3 bases: TGTGCCAGCAGCCAAGAACCACTAGCGGGGGGATTAGGCAATGAGCAGTTCTTC.

This clonotype was recorded at least ten times. The V and J genes are TRBV5-1 and TRBJ2-1, with unresolved D. This CDR3 region has 15 residues. The germline CDR1 and CDR2 sequences are SGHRS and YFSETQ. Trimming pared 6 bases from V and 4 bases from J, leaving 17 bases between. CDR3 residues: CASTPDGQTYNEQFF. CDR3 DNA: TGCGCCAGCACCCCTGATGGGCAGACTTACAATGAGCAGTTCTTC.

This clonotype was counted between two and nine times. The chain employs TRBV24-1 and TRBJ1-5; D is unresolved. This CDR3 contains 15 residues. The germline V and J ends were trimmed by 4 bases and 3 bases, with 12 bases remaining between them. CDR1 and CDR2 (germline): KGHDR, SFDVKD. The CDR3 DNA reads TGTGCCACCAGTGAGTCCCCCGGGCACAATCAGCCCCAGCATTTT. It encodes CATSESPGHNQPQHF.

The J gene is TRBJ2-1, the V gene TRBV29-1; D possibly matches TRBD1 or TRBD2 (5 bases each). This CDR3 is built from 14 residues. The germline CDR1 and CDR2 sequences are SQVTM and ANQGSEA. The V end was cut by 2 bases, the J end by 7 bases, with 15 bases between. The CDR3 region is CSVESPDRGNEQFF. The DNA of the CDR3 is TGCAGCGTTGAAAGCCCCGACAGAGGGAATGAGCAGTTCTTC.

This clonotype was found many times. The chain couples TRBV4-2 to TRBJ2-7, with no clear D. The CDR3 runs 13 residues. Per the germline V gene, CDR1 is LGHNA and CDR2 is YNFKEQ. V was shortened by 0 bases and J by 5 bases, with 8 bases between the two germline ends. CDR3 nucleotide sequence: TGTGCCAGCAGCCAAGATCTGTGGGACGAGCAGTACTTC. Residues: CASSQDLWDEQYF.

The chain carries TRBV6-1 and TRBJ2-1; TRBD2 aligns across 7 bases. The length of the CDR3 is 16 residues. V was pared by 4 bases and J by 4 bases, with 10 bases of the junction left unmatched. Germline values: CDR1 MNHNS, CDR2 SASEGT. The CDR3 is CASSGGGPAGYNEQFF. In nucleotides, the CDR3 is TGTGCCAGCAGTGGGGGGGGACCAGCTGGGTACAATGAGCAGTTCTTC.

The V and J genes are TRBV30 and TRBJ1-6; D remains ambiguous. CDR1 and CDR2 from the germline V gene are GTSNPN and SVGIG (reference sequence). This CDR3 is built from 15 residues. Trimming left V 3 bases short and J 9 bases short, with 18 bases between. The CDR3 is CAWSPPPGVGSPLHF. The DNA for the CDR3 is TGTGCCTGGAGCCCCCCCCCCGGGGTGGGTTCACCCCTCCACTTT.

This chain links TRBV6-6 with TRBJ2-7; 9 bases are a match to TRBD2. This CDR3 region has 15 residues. From germline, CDR1 is MNHNY and CDR2 SVGAGI (reference sequence). Trimming removed 6 bases from V and 3 bases from J; junction bases left unmatched: 9. The CDR3 region is CASSLFSGSSYEQYF. The CDR3 coding sequence is TGTGCCAGCAGCCTCTTTAGCGGGAGTAGCTACGAGCAGTACTTC.

J is TRBJ2-3 and V is TRBV7-2, with D possibly matching TRBD2 (6 bases). The germline V gene has CDR1 SGHTA and CDR2 FQGNSA. CDR3 length: 16 residues. The V and J ends lost 1 base and 1 base respectively, with 12 bases between them. CDR3 sequence (DNA): TGTGCCAGCAGCTTAGTCGGCGGGGTCGGCACAGATACGCAGTATTTT. Its translation is CASSLVGGVGTDTQYF.

This clonotype was found a few times. The CDR3 region is CASSLDGTGGNTEAFF. CDR3 DNA sequence: TGTGCCAGCAGCTTAGATGGGACAGGGGGAAACACTGAAGCTTTCTTT. The chain combines TRBV7-8 with TRBJ1-1; 11 bases are a match to TRBD1. Looked up from germline, CDR1 is SGHVS and CDR2 is FQNEAQ. This CDR3 is 16 amino acids long. With V trimmed by 1 base and J by 2 bases, 3 bases remained unmatched.

There are many counts of this clonotype. The rearrangement joins TRBV9 to TRBJ2-3, with D perhaps matching TRBD2 (6 bases). CDR3 length: 15 residues. The germline CDR1 and CDR2 sequences are SGDLS and YYNGEE. V was cut by 2 bases and J by 1 base, with 11 bases left in between. This chain's CDR3 is CASSVGTVGTDTQYF. As DNA, the CDR3 is TGTGCCAGCAGCGTCGGGACTGTCGGCACAGATACGCAGTATTTT.

In this sample, this clonotype turned up a few times. The rearrangement joins TRBV20-1 to TRBJ2-7; no reliable D call. The V gene's germline CDR1 is DFQATT and CDR2 SNEGSKA (reference sequence). V was cut by 3 bases and J by 0 bases, with 12 bases left in between. The CDR3 has 14 residues. The CDR3 is CSASKWDGSYEQYF. In DNA, the CDR3 is TGCAGTGCTAGCAAATGGGATGGCTCCTACGAGCAGTACTTC.

This clonotype was found a few times. The rearrangement links TRBV25-1 to TRBJ2-7, with 12 bases that match TRBD2. The CDR3 has 16 amino acids. CDR1 and CDR2 (germline): MGHDK, SYGVNS. With V trimmed by 3 bases and J by 2 bases, 5 bases remained unmatched. CDR3 coding DNA: TGTGCCAGCAGTGATACTAGCGGGAGGCGGACCTACGAGCAGTACTTC. Amino acids: CASSDTSGRRTYEQYF.

This clonotype is a singleton in its sample. The V and J genes are TRBV7-9 and TRBJ2-7; a possible D gene is TRBD2 (6 bases). The germline V gene has CDR1 SEHNR and CDR2 FQNEAQ (reference sequence). V shed 2 bases and J shed 6 bases, with 17 bases lying between them. The CDR3 contains 15 residues. This chain's CDR3 is CASSLLGGLDTEQYF. The CDR3 DNA reads TGTGCCAGCAGCTTACTGGGGGGACTTGATACCGAGCAGTACTTC. The complete variable domain, with remaining parts taken from reference TRBV7-9 and TRBJ2-7, reads DTGVSQNPRHKITKRGQNVTFRCDPISEHNRLYWYRQTLGQGPEFLTYFQNEAQLEKSRLLSDRFSAERPKGSFSTLEIQRTEQGDSAMYLCASSLLGGLDTEQYFGPGTRLTVT.

The V gene is TRBV24-1, the J gene TRBJ2-3; D ambiguous. Germline V gives CDR1 KGHDR, CDR2 SFDVKD. This CDR3 contains 15 residues. V was shortened by 1 base and J by 2 bases, with 9 bases between the two germline ends. The chain's CDR3 is CATSDFPGDTDTQYF. The CDR3 DNA reads as TGTGCCACCAGTGATTTTCCCGGAGACACAGATACGCAGTATTTT.

This clonotype has a handful of counts. The V call is TRBV9, the J call TRBJ1-2, with D possibly matching TRBD1 (6 bases). Germline V gives CDR1 SGDLS, CDR2 YYNGEE. The CDR3 has 14 residues. Trimming stripped 0 bases from V and 4 bases from J, with 10 bases between. This chain's CDR3 is CASSVAQGPYGYTF. In DNA form, the CDR3 reads TGTGCCAGCAGCGTAGCACAGGGTCCCTATGGCTACACCTTC. Together with reference TRBV9 and TRBJ1-2, the CDR3 gives the full variable domain: DSGVTQTPKHLITATGQRVTLRCSPRSGDLSVYWYQQSLDQGLQFLIQYYNGEERAKGNILERFSAQQFPDLHSELNLSSLELGDSALYFCASSVAQGPYGYTFGSGTRLTVV.

This clonotype occurred a few times. V is TRBV29-1 and J is TRBJ2-5; weak D call: TRBD1 (5 bases). The CDR3 runs to 15 residues. Trimming stripped 3 bases from V and 4 bases from J, with 18 bases between. Looked up from germline, CDR1 is SQVTM and CDR2 is ANQGSEA. Here the CDR3 reads CSVDAPGQTAETQYF. CDR3 sequence (DNA): TGCAGCGTTGATGCTCCTGGACAAACCGCAGAGACCCAGTACTTC. The variable domain in full, completed from reference TRBV29-1 and TRBJ2-5, reads SAVISQKPSRDICQRGTSLTIQCQVDSQVTMMFWYRQQPGQSLTLIATANQGSEATYESGFVIDKFPISRPNLTFSTLTVSNMSPEDSSIYLCSVDAPGQTAETQYFGPGTRLLVL.

The chain is built from TRBV12-3 or TRBV12-4 and TRBJ1-2, with TRBD1 matching over 10 bases. This CDR3 has 13 amino acids. V shed 3 bases, J shed 7 bases, and the junction held 2 bases outside the gene matches. CDR3 amino acids: CASSFRQGAGYTF. CDR3 DNA: TGTGCCAGCAGTTTCCGACAGGGGGCTGGCTACACCTTC.

This clonotype has only a few counts. The chain has TRBV7-9 and TRBJ2-3; D unresolved. V was cut by 2 bases and J by 14 bases, with 14 bases left in between. Per germline, CDR1 SEHNR and CDR2 FQNEAQ (reference sequence). CDR3 length equals 12 residues. In nucleotides, the CDR3 is TGTGCCAGCAGCTTATCTTTAGTGAGCCCGTATTTT. It encodes CASSLSLVSPYF.